This T cell receptor beta chain is drawn from a study of CD8 T cells in Susac syndrome. High-throughput TCR beta sequencing covered peripheral CD8+ and CD4+ T cells. An input of about 0.5 to 1 ug of RNA was subjected to reverse transcription using random hexamers. Each CDR3 protein gets one entry after TCRdb re-called the immunoSEQ multiplex PCR reads with MiXCR. The data contain 80,000 or so distinct CDR3 sequences, roughly 94% of them singletons. This CDR3 is 18 amino acids long. With 4 bases clipped from V and 0 bases from J, the junction kept 10 bases outside the gene matches. Sequencing was carried out using CD8+ T cells from PBMCs. The sequence derives from a human donor with Susac syndrome. The chain joins TRBV12-3 or TRBV12-4 to TRBJ2-2, with 8 bases lining up with TRBD2. In DNA, the CDR3 is TGTGCCAGCAGTTCCTCCCATCGCGGGGGGTCGAACACCGGGGAGCTGTTTTTT. Translated: CASSSSHRGGSNTGELFF.